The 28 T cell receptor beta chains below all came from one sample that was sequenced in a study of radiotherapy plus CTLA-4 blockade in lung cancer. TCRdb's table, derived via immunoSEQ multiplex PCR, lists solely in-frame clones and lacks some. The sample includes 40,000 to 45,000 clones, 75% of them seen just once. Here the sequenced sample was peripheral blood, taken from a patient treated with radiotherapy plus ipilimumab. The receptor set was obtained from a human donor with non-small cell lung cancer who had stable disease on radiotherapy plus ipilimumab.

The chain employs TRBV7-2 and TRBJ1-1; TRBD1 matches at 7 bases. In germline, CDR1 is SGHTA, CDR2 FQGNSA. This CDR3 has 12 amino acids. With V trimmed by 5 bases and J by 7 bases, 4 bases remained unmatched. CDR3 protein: CASSPRGVEAFF. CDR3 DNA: TGTGCCAGCAGCCCCAGGGGGGTTGAAGCTTTCTTT.

This CDR3 is CASSFAQGNEKLFF. The CDR3 DNA is TGCGCCAGCAGCTTTGCCCAGGGTAATGAAAAACTGTTTTTT. The V and J genes are TRBV5-1 and TRBJ1-4; TRBD1 is a possible D gene (5 bases). CDR3 length: 14 residues. The V end was cut by 2 bases, the J end by 4 bases, with 9 bases between. Germline V gives CDR1 SGHRS, CDR2 YFSETQ.

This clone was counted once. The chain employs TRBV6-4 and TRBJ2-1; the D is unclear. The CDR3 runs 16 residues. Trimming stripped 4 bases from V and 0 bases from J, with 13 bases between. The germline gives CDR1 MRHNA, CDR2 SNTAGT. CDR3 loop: CASSVQPLSSYNEQFF. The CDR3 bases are TGTGCCAGCAGTGTCCAACCCCTTAGCTCCTACAATGAGCAGTTCTTC.

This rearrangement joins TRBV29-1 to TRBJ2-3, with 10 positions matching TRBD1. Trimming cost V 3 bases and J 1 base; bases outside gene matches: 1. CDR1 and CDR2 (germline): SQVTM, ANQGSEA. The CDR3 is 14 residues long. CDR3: CSVDGTGGTDTQYF. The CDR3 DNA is TGCAGCGTTGATGGGACAGGGGGCACAGATACGCAGTATTTT.

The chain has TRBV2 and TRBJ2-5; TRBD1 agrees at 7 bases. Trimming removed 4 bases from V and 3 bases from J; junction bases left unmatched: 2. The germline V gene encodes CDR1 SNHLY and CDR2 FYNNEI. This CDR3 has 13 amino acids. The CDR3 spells CASSAGTEETQYF. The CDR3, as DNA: TGTGCCAGCAGTGCCGGGACAGAAGAGACCCAGTACTTC.

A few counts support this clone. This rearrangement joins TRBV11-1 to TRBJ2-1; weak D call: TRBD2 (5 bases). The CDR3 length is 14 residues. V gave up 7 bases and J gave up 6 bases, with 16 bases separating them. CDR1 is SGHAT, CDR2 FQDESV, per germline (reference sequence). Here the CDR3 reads CASKESGGSNEQFF. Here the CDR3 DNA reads TGTGCCAGCAAGGAGAGTGGAGGATCCAATGAGCAGTTCTTC.

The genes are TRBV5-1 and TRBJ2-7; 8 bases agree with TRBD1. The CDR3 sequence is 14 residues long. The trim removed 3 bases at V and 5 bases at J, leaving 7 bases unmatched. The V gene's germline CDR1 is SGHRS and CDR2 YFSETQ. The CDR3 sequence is CASSSGQGNNEQYF. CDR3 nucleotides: TGCGCCAGCAGCTCCGGACAGGGAAACAACGAGCAGTACTTC.

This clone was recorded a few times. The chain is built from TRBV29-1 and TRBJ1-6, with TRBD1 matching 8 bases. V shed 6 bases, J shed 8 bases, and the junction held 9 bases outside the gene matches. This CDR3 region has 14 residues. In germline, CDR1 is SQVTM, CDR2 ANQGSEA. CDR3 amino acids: CSVSTGVGDSPLHF. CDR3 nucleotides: TGCAGCGTATCGACAGGGGTAGGTGATTCACCCCTCCACTTT.

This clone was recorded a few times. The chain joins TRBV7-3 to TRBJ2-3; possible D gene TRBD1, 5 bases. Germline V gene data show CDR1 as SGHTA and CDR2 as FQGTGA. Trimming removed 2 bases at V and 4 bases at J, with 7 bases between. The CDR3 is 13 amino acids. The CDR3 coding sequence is TGTGCCAGCAGCTTATCAGGGCCAGATACGCAGTATTTT. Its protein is CASSLSGPDTQYF.

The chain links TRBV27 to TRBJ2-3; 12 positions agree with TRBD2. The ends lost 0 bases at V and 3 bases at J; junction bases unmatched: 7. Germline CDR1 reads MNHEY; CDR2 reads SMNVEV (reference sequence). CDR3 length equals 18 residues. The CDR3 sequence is CASSLSFLAGGRTDTQYF. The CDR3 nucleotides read TGTGCCAGCAGTTTATCGTTTCTAGCGGGGGGGCGGACAGATACGCAGTATTTT.

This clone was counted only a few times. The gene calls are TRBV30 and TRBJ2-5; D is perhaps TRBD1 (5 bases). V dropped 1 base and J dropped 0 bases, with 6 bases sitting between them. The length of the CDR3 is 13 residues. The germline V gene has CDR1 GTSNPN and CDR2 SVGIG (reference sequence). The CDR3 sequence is CAWSEGYQETQYF. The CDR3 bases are TGTGCCTGGAGTGAGGGGTACCAAGAGACCCAGTACTTC.

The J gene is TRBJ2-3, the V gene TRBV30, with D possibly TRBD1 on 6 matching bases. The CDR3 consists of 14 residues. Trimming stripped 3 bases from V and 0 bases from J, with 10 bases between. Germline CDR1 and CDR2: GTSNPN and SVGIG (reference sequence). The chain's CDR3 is CAWSTGLSTDTQYF. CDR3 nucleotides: TGTGCCTGGAGCACAGGGTTGAGCACAGATACGCAGTATTTT. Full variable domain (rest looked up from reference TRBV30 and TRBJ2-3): SQTIHQWPATLVQPVGSPLSLECTVEGTSNPNLYWYRQAAGRGLQLLFYSVGIGQISSEVPQNLSASRPQDRQFILSSKKLLLSDSGFYLCAWSTGLSTDTQYFGPGTRLTVL.

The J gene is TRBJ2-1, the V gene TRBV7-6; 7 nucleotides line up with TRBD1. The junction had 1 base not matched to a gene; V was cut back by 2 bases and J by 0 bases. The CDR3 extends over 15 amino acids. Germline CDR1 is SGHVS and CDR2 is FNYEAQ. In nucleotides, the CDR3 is TGTGCCAGCAGCTTACGACAGGGCTCCTACAATGAGCAGTTCTTC. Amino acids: CASSLRQGSYNEQFF.

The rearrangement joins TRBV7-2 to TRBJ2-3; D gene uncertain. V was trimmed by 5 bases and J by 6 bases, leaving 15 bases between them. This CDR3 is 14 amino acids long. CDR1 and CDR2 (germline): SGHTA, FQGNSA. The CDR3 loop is CASSPDSGWDTQYF. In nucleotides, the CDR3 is TGTGCCAGCAGCCCAGACTCCGGGTGGGATACGCAGTATTTT. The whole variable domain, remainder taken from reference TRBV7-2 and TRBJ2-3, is GAGVSQSPSNKVTEKGKDVELRCDPISGHTALYWYRQSLGQGLEFLIYFQGNSAPDKSGLPSDRFSAERTGGSVSTLTIQRTQQEDSAVYLCASSPDSGWDTQYFGPGTRLTVL.

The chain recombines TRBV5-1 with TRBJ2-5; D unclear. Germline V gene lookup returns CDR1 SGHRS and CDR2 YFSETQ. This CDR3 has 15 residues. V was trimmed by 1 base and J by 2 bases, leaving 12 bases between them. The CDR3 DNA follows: TGCGCCAGCAGCTTGACACCCTGGGCGCAAGAGACCCAGTACTTC. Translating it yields CASSLTPWAQETQYF.

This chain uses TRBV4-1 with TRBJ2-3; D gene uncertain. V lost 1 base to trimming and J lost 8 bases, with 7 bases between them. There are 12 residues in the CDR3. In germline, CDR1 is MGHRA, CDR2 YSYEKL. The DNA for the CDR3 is TGCGCCAGCAGCCAAGTGCCCGGTACGCAGTATTTT. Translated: CASSQVPGTQYF.

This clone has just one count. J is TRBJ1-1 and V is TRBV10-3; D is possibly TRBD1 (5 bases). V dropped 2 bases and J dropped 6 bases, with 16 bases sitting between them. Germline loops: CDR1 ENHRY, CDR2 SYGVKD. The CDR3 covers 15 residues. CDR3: CAISEAGQDKAEAFF. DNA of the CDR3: TGTGCCATCAGTGAGGCGGGGCAGGACAAGGCTGAAGCTTTCTTT.

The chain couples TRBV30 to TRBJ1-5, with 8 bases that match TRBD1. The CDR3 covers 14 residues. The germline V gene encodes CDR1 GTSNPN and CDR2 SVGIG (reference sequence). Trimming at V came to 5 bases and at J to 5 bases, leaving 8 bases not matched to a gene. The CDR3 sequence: CAWSTGQGDQPQHF. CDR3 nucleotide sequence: TGTGCCTGGTCGACAGGACAGGGCGATCAGCCCCAGCATTTT.

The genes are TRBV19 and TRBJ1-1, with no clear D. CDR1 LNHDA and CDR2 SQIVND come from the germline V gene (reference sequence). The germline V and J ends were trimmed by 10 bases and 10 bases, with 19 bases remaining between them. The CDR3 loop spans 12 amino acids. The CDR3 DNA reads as TGTGCCATTGGACCAGAGGGCAGATCAGCTTTCTTT. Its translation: CAIGPEGRSAFF.

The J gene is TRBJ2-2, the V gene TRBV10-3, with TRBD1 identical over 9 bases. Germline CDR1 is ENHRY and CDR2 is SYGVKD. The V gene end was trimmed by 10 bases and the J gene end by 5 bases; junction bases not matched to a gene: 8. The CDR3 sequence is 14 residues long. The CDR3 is CASQQGALTGELFF. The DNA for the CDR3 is TGTGCCAGTCAACAGGGGGCGCTGACCGGGGAGCTGTTTTTT.

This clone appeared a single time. CDR3: CASSVADSNQPQHF. CDR3 DNA: TGTGCCAGCAGTGTGGCAGATAGCAATCAGCCCCAGCATTTT. The chain couples TRBV2 to TRBJ1-5; no clear D. Germline-derived CDR1 and CDR2 are SNHLY and FYNNEI. Deletions cut 4 bases from V and 0 bases from J, with 7 bases between. This CDR3 region has 14 residues.

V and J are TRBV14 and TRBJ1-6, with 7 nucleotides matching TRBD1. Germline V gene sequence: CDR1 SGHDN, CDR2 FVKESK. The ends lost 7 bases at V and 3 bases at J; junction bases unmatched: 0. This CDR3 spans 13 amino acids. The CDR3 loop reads CASNRGYNSPLHF. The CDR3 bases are TGTGCCAGCAACAGGGGCTATAATTCACCCCTCCACTTT.

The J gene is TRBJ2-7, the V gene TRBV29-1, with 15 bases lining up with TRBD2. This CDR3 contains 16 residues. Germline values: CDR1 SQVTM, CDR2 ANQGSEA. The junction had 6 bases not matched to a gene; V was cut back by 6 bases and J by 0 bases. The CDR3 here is CSVGTSGGFGSYEQYF. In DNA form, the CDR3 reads TGCAGCGTGGGGACTAGCGGGGGGTTCGGCTCCTACGAGCAGTACTTC.

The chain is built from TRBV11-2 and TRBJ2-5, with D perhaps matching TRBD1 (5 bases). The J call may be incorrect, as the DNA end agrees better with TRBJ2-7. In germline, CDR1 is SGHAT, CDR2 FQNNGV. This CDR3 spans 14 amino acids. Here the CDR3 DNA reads TGTGCCAGCAGCTTTATGGCAGGGTTGGACGAGCAGTACTTC. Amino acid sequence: CASSFMAGLDEQYF.

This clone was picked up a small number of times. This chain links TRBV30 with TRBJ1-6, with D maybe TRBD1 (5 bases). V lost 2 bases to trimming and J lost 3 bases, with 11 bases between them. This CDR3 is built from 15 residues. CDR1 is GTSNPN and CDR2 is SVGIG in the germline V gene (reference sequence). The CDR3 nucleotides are TGTGCCTGGAGTTCGGGGGTTTACTATAATTCACCCCTCCACTTT. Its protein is CAWSSGVYYNSPLHF.

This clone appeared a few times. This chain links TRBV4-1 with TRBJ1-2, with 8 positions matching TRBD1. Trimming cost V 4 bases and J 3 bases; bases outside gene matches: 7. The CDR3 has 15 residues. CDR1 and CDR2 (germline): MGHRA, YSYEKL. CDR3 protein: CASSPLPGQDYGYTF. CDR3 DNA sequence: TGCGCCAGCAGCCCATTACCGGGACAGGACTATGGCTACACCTTC.

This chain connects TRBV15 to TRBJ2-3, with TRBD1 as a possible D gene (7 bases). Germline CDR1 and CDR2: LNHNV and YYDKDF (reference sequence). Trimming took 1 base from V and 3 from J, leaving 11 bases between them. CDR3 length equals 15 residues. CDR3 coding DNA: TGTGCCACCAGCAGAGTCAGGGGGAGGACAGATACGCAGTATTTT. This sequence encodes CATSRVRGRTDTQYF.

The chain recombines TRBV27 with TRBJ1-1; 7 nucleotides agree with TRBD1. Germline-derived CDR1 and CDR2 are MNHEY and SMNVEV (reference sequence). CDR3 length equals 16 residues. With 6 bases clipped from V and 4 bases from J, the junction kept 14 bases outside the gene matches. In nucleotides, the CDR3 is TGTGCCAGCAGAGCTGTGACAGGGCCCAGATCCACTGAAGCTTTCTTT. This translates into CASRAVTGPRSTEAFF.